The 9 T cell receptor beta chains below all came from one sample that was sequenced in a study of blood T cell repertoires in COVID-19 (dated by TCRdb to 2020 to 2022). Library prep was done by the immunoSEQ multiplex PCR assay. TCRdb limited this immuneACCESS table to in-frame rearrangements with V and J called. A share of clones is missing; checked studies link under half to unresolved V genes, and the rest is unexplained. In this sample the table shows more than 250,000 clones, about 89% of which occur a single time. The ten largest clones capture about 6.8% of the sample. Specimen: peripheral blood. The receptors were sampled from a young man who had recovered from COVID-19.

The genes are TRBV5-6 and TRBJ1-1; D may be TRBD1 (6 bases). This CDR3 comprises 16 residues. Looked up from germline, CDR1 is SGHDT and CDR2 is YYEEEE. Deletions cut 3 bases from V and 1 base from J, with 16 bases between. The CDR3 loop reads CASSSDTGFQNTEAFF. The CDR3 DNA reads TGTGCCAGCAGCTCTGATACAGGGTTTCAGAACACTGAAGCTTTCTTT.

The rearrangement links TRBV9 to TRBJ2-1, with 8 bases fitting TRBD2. The CDR3 runs 14 residues. The trim removed 0 bases at V and 7 bases at J, leaving 3 bases unmatched. Per germline, CDR1 SGDLS and CDR2 YYNGEE. CDR3 protein: CASSVASGSNEQFF. CDR3 in DNA: TGTGCCAGCAGCGTAGCTAGCGGGTCAAATGAGCAGTTCTTC.

The rearrangement joins TRBV5-6 to TRBJ2-2; perhaps TRBD1 as D (5 bases). The CDR3 runs to 15 residues. Germline V gene sequence: CDR1 SGHDT, CDR2 YYEEEE. Deletions cut 3 bases from V and 1 base from J, with 10 bases between. For the CDR3, the DNA is TGTGCCAGCAGCTGGCCTCAGGGGAACACCGGGGAGCTGTTTTTT. It codes for CASSWPQGNTGELFF.

The rearrangement joins TRBV19 to TRBJ1-5, with a weak D call TRBD1 (5 bases). Trimming removed 1 base at V and 0 bases at J, with 10 bases between. Germline V gene data show CDR1 as LNHDA and CDR2 as SQIVND (reference sequence). This CDR3 has 16 amino acids. The CDR3 spells CASSIVTGGSNQPQHF. The CDR3 DNA reads TGTGCCAGTAGTATAGTAACCGGGGGTAGCAATCAGCCCCAGCATTTT.

V is TRBV5-1 and J is TRBJ2-1; 8 positions match TRBD2. CDR1 is SGHRS and CDR2 is YFSETQ in the germline V gene. This CDR3 is 15 amino acids long. The trim removed 4 bases at V and 8 bases at J, leaving 11 bases unmatched. The CDR3 sequence: CASSPGTSGYDEQFF. The DNA for the CDR3 is TGCGCCAGCAGCCCCGGGACTAGTGGGTACGATGAGCAGTTCTTC.

This chain uses TRBV2 with TRBJ2-3, with a possible D match to TRBD1 (6 bases). Germline V gene data show CDR1 as SNHLY and CDR2 as FYNNEI. Trimming took 7 bases from V and 7 from J, leaving 12 bases between them. The CDR3 runs 12 residues. The CDR3 spells CASNTGYNTQYF. The CDR3 coding sequence is TGTGCCAGCAATACAGGGTACAATACGCAGTATTTT.

This clone was detected only once. This chain uses TRBV2 with TRBJ1-2, with TRBD1 matching over 10 bases. CDR3 length: 16 amino acids. V was clipped by 6 bases and J by 6 bases; unmatched bases: 13. Germline values: CDR1 SNHLY, CDR2 FYNNEI. The CDR3 protein is CASRQETGGLSDGYTF. Written as DNA, the CDR3 is TGTGCCAGCAGGCAAGAGACAGGGGGCTTGAGCGATGGCTACACCTTC.

The V and J genes are TRBV18 and TRBJ1-1; maybe TRBD1 (6 bases). This CDR3 comprises 19 residues. Trimming removed 1 base from V and 0 bases from J, with 21 bases in between. Germline assignment: CDR1 KGHSH and CDR2 LQKENI. CDR3 amino acids: CASSPREGQFETMNTEAFF. CDR3 bases: TGTGCCAGCTCACCACGGGAAGGACAGTTCGAGACCATGAACACTGAAGCTTTCTTT.

The chain carries TRBV7-8 and TRBJ2-3; perhaps TRBD1 as D (5 bases). Germline V CDR1 and CDR2: SGHVS, FQNEAQ. The V end lost 1 base, the J end lost 1 base, and 12 bases lay between the germline ends. This CDR3 is 16 amino acids long. CDR3 nucleotides: TGTGCCAGCAGCTTAGGGCAGGGTCGAGGCACAGATACGCAGTATTTT. Encoded protein: CASSLGQGRGTDTQYF. Drawing the rest from reference TRBV7-8 and TRBJ2-3, the complete variable domain is GAGVSQSPRYKVAKRGQDVALRCDPISGHVSLFWYQQALGQGPEFLTYFQNEAQLDKSGLPSDRFFAERPEGSVSTLKIQRTQQEDSAVYLCASSLGQGRGTDTQYFGPGTRLTVL.